The 29 T cell receptor beta chains in this list originate from one sample, sequenced in a study of T cells in Graves' hyperthyroidism and ophthalmopathy (dated by TCRdb to between 2018 and 2021). The library came from multiplex PCR. Data came from an Illumina HiSeq 2000. TCR beta CDR3 regions were amplified from RNA transcripts. A first-round RT-PCR of the TCR CDR3 used the HTBI primer set with the Qiagen OneStep RT-PCR kit. The public reads were run again by TCRdb, first through fastp at Q25 and then through MiXCR, and only productive beta chains were kept. Every distinct CDR3 protein forms one entry, paired with its most common genes and DNA. The sample yields 750,000 to 950,000 distinct CDR3 sequences; roughly 37% were counted once. In total, the top ten clones hold 7.5% to 9.5% of the sample. Sequenced input: blood. The receptors come from a man in his late teens or twenties with Graves' hyperthyroidism.

V and J are TRBV15 and TRBJ1-1; D is undetermined. Germline CDR1 is LNHNV and CDR2 is YYDKDF (reference sequence). Trimming left V 1 base short and J 6 bases short, with 9 bases between. The CDR3 is 13 residues long. The CDR3 protein is CATSRGVGAEAFF. The CDR3 DNA follows: TGTGCCACCAGCAGAGGGGTGGGCGCTGAAGCTTTCTTT.

V is TRBV4-1 and J is TRBJ2-5; D remains unclear. Germline V gene lookup returns CDR1 MGHRA and CDR2 YSYEKL. The V end was cut by 0 bases, the J end by 1 base, with 9 bases between. This CDR3 region has 15 residues. This CDR3 reads CASSQEGNFQETQYF. The CDR3, as DNA: TGCGCCAGCAGCCAAGAGGGCAATTTCCAAGAGACCCAGTACTTC.

This clonotype was observed many times. The rearrangement joins TRBV9 to TRBJ1-2; TRBD1 is a possible D gene (6 bases). This CDR3 is 12 amino acids long. Germline V gives CDR1 SGDLS, CDR2 YYNGEE. Trimming took off 3 bases at V and 6 bases at J, with 9 bases between the two ends. The CDR3 DNA reads TGTGCCAGCAGCGCACAGGGCAATGGCTACACCTTC. Translated: CASSAQGNGYTF.

The rearrangement links TRBV4-1 to TRBJ1-1; D gene unclear. The CDR3 extends over 15 amino acids. From germline, CDR1 is MGHRA and CDR2 YSYEKL. Trimming pared 0 bases from V and 1 base from J, leaving 9 bases between. CDR3 region: CASSQEPGGNTEAFF. The CDR3, as DNA: TGCGCCAGCAGCCAAGAACCGGGAGGGAACACTGAAGCTTTCTTT.

The J gene is TRBJ2-7, the V gene TRBV18; 7 bases match TRBD2. Trimming at V came to 6 bases and at J to 6 bases, leaving 8 bases not matched to a gene. CDR1 KGHSH and CDR2 LQKENI come from the germline V gene. This CDR3 is 13 amino acids long. The CDR3 here is CASSALGEGEQYF. The DNA for the CDR3 is TGTGCCAGCTCTGCCCTGGGGGAGGGCGAGCAGTACTTC.

This clonotype was seen repeatedly, ten times or more. V gene TRBV29-1 combines with J gene TRBJ2-7, with 7 nucleotides matching TRBD2. The junction had 6 bases not matched to a gene; V was cut back by 2 bases and J by 5 bases. The CDR3 has 13 residues. Germline values: CDR1 SQVTM, CDR2 ANQGSEA. CDR3: CSVERGRGNEQYF. The CDR3 region has the DNA TGCAGCGTTGAACGGGGGAGGGGAAACGAGCAGTACTTC.

This clonotype was seen more than once but under ten times. The chain links TRBV6-6 to TRBJ2-5, with 10 bases lining up with TRBD2. The germline CDR1 and CDR2 sequences are MNHNY and SVGAGI (reference sequence). The CDR3 runs 15 residues. Trimming cost V 7 bases and J 5 bases; bases outside gene matches: 10. CDR3 protein: CASTISGGDEETQYF. The CDR3 nucleotides read TGTGCCAGCACTATCAGCGGGGGGGATGAGGAGACCCAGTACTTC.

This clonotype occurred many times. This chain connects TRBV10-3 to TRBJ1-6, with D perhaps matching TRBD1 (5 bases). Per germline, CDR1 ENHRY and CDR2 SYGVKD. Trimming pared 6 bases from V and 7 bases from J, leaving 13 bases between. This CDR3 is built from 14 residues. The CDR3 sequence is CAISQGLKNSPLHF. The CDR3 coding sequence is TGTGCCATCAGCCAGGGTTTGAAGAATTCACCCCTCCACTTT.

V and J are TRBV5-1 and TRBJ2-7; TRBD1 matches at 7 bases. There are 13 residues in the CDR3. V shed 4 bases and J 6 bases; nucleotides not matched to a gene: 7. CDR1 is SGHRS and CDR2 is YFSETQ in the germline V gene. CDR3 nucleotides: TGCGCCAGCAGCCTTGGGACAGCTCTCGAGCAGTACTTC. Its protein product is CASSLGTALEQYF. Together with reference TRBV5-1 and TRBJ2-7, the CDR3 gives the full variable domain: KAGVTQTPRYLIKTRGQQVTLSCSPISGHRSVSWYQQTPGQGLQFLFEYFSETQRNKGNFPGRFSGRQFSNSRSEMNVSTLELGDSALYLCASSLGTALEQYFGPGTRLTVT.

At least ten counts were recorded for this clonotype. This chain uses TRBV20-1 with TRBJ1-5, with 10 bases matching TRBD1. Looked up from germline, CDR1 is DFQATT and CDR2 is SNEGSKA (reference sequence). The CDR3 loop spans 13 amino acids. Germline trimming cut 3 bases from V and 6 bases from J; bases unmatched to any gene: 2. The CDR3 loop is CSARGDRGQPQHF. The DNA of the CDR3 is TGCAGTGCTAGGGGGGACAGGGGTCAGCCCCAGCATTTT.

V usage is TRBV2 and J usage is TRBJ2-7; 9 bases are a match to TRBD2. The germline CDR1 and CDR2 sequences are SNHLY and FYNNEI. Trimming cost V 8 bases and J 5 bases; bases outside gene matches: 7. The CDR3 is 13 residues long. The CDR3 DNA reads as TGTGCCAGCCGGCGGACTAGCGCGGACGAGCAGTACTTC. Translated: CASRRTSADEQYF.

The chain couples TRBV5-1 to TRBJ1-3; 7 bases map to TRBD1. J was trimmed by 0 bases and V by 0 bases; bases with no gene match: 3. The CDR3 is 16 residues long. Germline CDR1 reads SGHRS; CDR2 reads YFSETQ. The CDR3 loop reads CASSLEGARSGNTIYF. CDR3 DNA sequence: TGCGCCAGCAGCTTGGAGGGGGCCCGCTCTGGAAACACCATATATTTT.

This clonotype was observed a single time. A single base separates this from a much larger clone, so it may be a read error. The chain combines TRBV9 with TRBJ1-3; D is possibly TRBD1 (5 bases). This CDR3 is 14 amino acids long. Germline loops: CDR1 SGDLS, CDR2 YYNGEE. This chain's CDR3 is CAGSVARDGNTIYF. CDR3 in DNA: TGTGCCGGCAGCGTAGCCAGGGATGGAAACACCATATATTTT. Together with reference TRBV9 and TRBJ1-3, the CDR3 gives the full variable domain: DSGVTQTPKHLITATGQRVTLRCSPRSGDLSVYWYQQSLDQGLQFLIQYYNGEERAKGNILERFSAQQFPDLHSELNLSSLELGDSALYFCAGSVARDGNTIYFGEGSWLTVV.

The chain uses TRBV7-2 and TRBJ1-6; 9 bases map to TRBD1. V lost 1 base to trimming and J lost 14 bases; unmatched junction nucleotides: 12. Germline V gene data show CDR1 as SGHTA and CDR2 as FQGNSA. The CDR3 is made up of 16 amino acids. CDR3 region: CASSLVGTGPLLALHF. The CDR3 bases are TGTGCCAGCAGCTTAGTCGGGACAGGGCCCTTGTTGGCCCTCCACTTT.

This clonotype was recorded at least ten times. This chain links TRBV20-1 with TRBJ1-1; 8 bases are shared with TRBD1. Germline loops: CDR1 DFQATT, CDR2 SNEGSKA (reference sequence). Trimming at V came to 5 bases and at J to 6 bases, leaving 8 bases not matched to a gene. The CDR3 runs to 13 residues. This CDR3 is CSADGQGMPEAFF. The CDR3 coding sequence is TGCAGTGCTGACGGACAGGGAATGCCTGAAGCTTTCTTT.

To note about this clonotype: A much larger clonotype is one base distant, so this may be a read error. The chain recombines TRBV7-2 with TRBJ1-6; 8 bases fit TRBD1. Germline CDR1 reads SGHTA; CDR2 reads FQGNSA. CDR3 length equals 13 residues. V was pared by 4 bases and J by 10 bases, with 3 bases of the junction left unmatched. CDR3 sequence (DNA): TGTGCCAGCAGCTGGACAGGGAGCTCACCCCTCCACTTT. It specifies CASSWTGSSPLHF.

This clonotype is a singleton in its sample. The chain carries TRBV15 and TRBJ1-6; tentative D call: TRBD1 (6 bases). CDR1 is LNHNV, CDR2 YYDKDF, per germline (reference sequence). Trimming removed 11 bases at V and 9 bases at J, with 20 bases between. The CDR3 is made up of 14 amino acids. This CDR3 is CAWSPQGGGSPLHF. CDR3 sequence (DNA): TGTGCCTGGAGTCCACAGGGAGGGGGTTCACCCCTCCACTTT.

CDR3 in DNA: TGTGCCAGCAGGACGGACAGGGAGCCGGGCTACACCTTC. This codes for CASRTDREPGYTF. The V call is TRBV12-3 or TRBV12-4, the J call TRBJ1-2; 8 bases are shared with TRBD1. The CDR3 contains 13 residues. V lost 6 bases and J lost 8; bases outside the gene matches: 8.

This chain connects TRBV9 to TRBJ1-2; the D is unclear. V was trimmed by 4 bases and J by 2 bases, leaving 27 bases between them. The CDR3 covers 19 residues. Looked up from germline, CDR1 is SGDLS and CDR2 is YYNGEE. The chain's CDR3 is CASSSRAPRHATENYGYTF. The CDR3 DNA follows: TGTGCCAGCAGCTCTCGAGCCCCACGGCATGCCACAGAAAACTATGGCTACACCTTC.

The chain couples TRBV20-1 to TRBJ2-2; D remains unclear. Germline lookup yields CDR1 DFQATT and CDR2 SNEGSKA (reference sequence). This CDR3 has 12 amino acids. V was shortened by 5 bases and J by 8 bases, with 12 bases between the two germline ends. This chain's CDR3 is CSAFPLTGELFF. CDR3 sequence (DNA): TGCAGTGCTTTTCCCCTAACAGGGGAGCTGTTTTTT.

V and J are TRBV11-2 and TRBJ2-7; TRBD1 or TRBD2 may be the D gene (5 bases each). Between the trimmed V and J ends, which lost 5 bases and 3 bases, there was a span of 17 bases. Germline CDR1 and CDR2: SGHAT and FQNNGV. This CDR3 region has 15 residues. CDR3 sequence reads: CASSPEGPGRYEQYF. The CDR3 nucleotides are TGTGCCAGCAGCCCAGAGGGGCCAGGGCGCTACGAGCAGTACTTC.

The chain combines TRBV11-3 with TRBJ2-5, with D possibly matching TRBD2 (6 bases). The germline CDR1 and CDR2 sequences are SGHNT and YENEEA. Trimming left V 3 bases short and J 0 bases short, with 11 bases between. This CDR3 is built from 15 residues. CDR3 protein: CASSLDGGDQETQYF. The CDR3 nucleotides read TGTGCCAGCAGCTTGGACGGGGGAGACCAAGAGACCCAGTACTTC. The entire variable domain, with the rest obtained from reference TRBV11-3 and TRBJ2-5, is as follows: EAGVVQSPRYKIIEKKQPVAFWCNPISGHNTLYWYLQNLGQGPELLIRYENEEAVDDSQLPKDRFSAERLKGVDSTLKIQPAELGDSAVYLCASSLDGGDQETQYFGPGTRLLVL.

J is TRBJ2-2 and V is TRBV11-2, with D possibly matching TRBD2 (6 bases). The CDR3 runs to 14 residues. Trimming shortened V by 3 bases and J by 4 bases, and 9 bases separated the two germline ends. Germline-derived CDR1 and CDR2 are SGHAT and FQNNGV. The CDR3 DNA is TGTGCCAGCAGCTTCGGAGGGGCCACCGGGGAGCTGTTTTTT. It is translated as CASSFGGATGELFF.

This clonotype was recorded many times. The rearrangement joins TRBV24-1 to TRBJ2-7; D not certain. The ends were cut back, 7 bases at V and 2 bases at J, with 2 bases in the middle. CDR1 is KGHDR and CDR2 is SFDVKD in the germline V gene. The length of the CDR3 is 10 residues. CDR3 coding DNA: TGTGCCACCAGGGCCTACGAGCAGTACTTC. This sequence encodes CATRAYEQYF.

This chain uses TRBV24-1 with TRBJ2-5, with D maybe TRBD2 (7 bases). The V end was cut by 8 bases, the J end by 2 bases, with 17 bases between. The germline V gene has CDR1 KGHDR and CDR2 SFDVKD. The CDR3 sequence is 15 residues long. CDR3 nucleotides: TGTGCCACCACCTTATGGGCGGGGGCACAAGAGACCCAGTACTTC. This translates into CATTLWAGAQETQYF.

The V call is TRBV5-6, the J call TRBJ2-5; D remains ambiguous. Germline values: CDR1 SGHDT, CDR2 YYEEEE. V was shortened by 0 bases and J by 7 bases, with 13 bases between the two germline ends. The CDR3 runs 14 residues. The DNA of the CDR3 is TGTGCCAGCAGCTTGGGCTCCCTAGACGGGACCCAGTACTTC. This encodes CASSLGSLDGTQYF.

This chain connects TRBV29-1 to TRBJ2-7; 7 nucleotides agree with TRBD1. From germline, CDR1 is SQVTM and CDR2 ANQGSEA. There are 13 residues in the CDR3. Trimming took 8 bases from V and 3 from J; bases not matched to a gene: 10. The CDR3 sequence is CSIPGTEIYEQYF. CDR3 coding DNA: TGCAGCATTCCCGGGACAGAGATCTACGAGCAGTACTTC.

The table lists this clonotype with many counts. The V and J genes are TRBV19 and TRBJ1-5; no clear D gene. Germline-derived CDR1 and CDR2 are LNHDA and SQIVND (reference sequence). This CDR3 is built from 13 residues. Trimming pared 5 bases from V and 7 bases from J, leaving 12 bases between. The CDR3, as DNA: TGTGCCAGTAGTCTGCAAGTGTCCCAGCCCCAGCATTTT. Translating gives CASSLQVSQPQHF.

This clonotype was seen only a few times. V and J are TRBV19 and TRBJ1-1, with D possibly TRBD1 on 6 matching bases. Between the trimmed V and J ends, which lost 3 bases and 5 bases, there was a span of 10 bases. CDR3 length equals 13 residues. Germline V lookup: CDR1 LNHDA, CDR2 SQIVND (reference sequence). The CDR3: CASSITGLTEAFF. CDR3 coding DNA: TGTGCCAGTAGTATTACAGGGTTAACTGAAGCTTTCTTT.